This T cell receptor (beta chain) was obtained from a study of T cell repertoires in cytomegalovirus infection. Findings and limits, study-wide: It was HLA-C-restricted CMV-specific TCR beta clonotypes that dominated the response ex vivo.

In regard to this clonotype: What it binds is unknown.

The germline V and J ends were trimmed by 5 bases and 6 bases, with 11 bases remaining between them. The CDR3 has 12 residues. Germline V gene data show CDR1 as SGHVS and CDR2 as FNYEAQ. Each CDR3 protein is one row after TCRdb ran MiXCR on the reads. The sample yields fewer than 1,000,000 distinct CDR3 sequences, around 32% seen once. The chain employs TRBV7-6 and TRBJ2-7; no clear D gene. The sequence derives from a human donor in good health (CMV status not recorded). Some clones in this sample may be carry-over from other donors' samples. Sequenced material: cultured CD8+ T cells from PBMCs, taken from culture after CMV antigen stimulation. The CDR3 bases are TGTGCCAGCAGCCCCAGTGACACCGAGCAGTACTTC. It yields the protein CASSPSDTEQYF. The complete variable domain, with remaining parts taken from reference TRBV7-6 and TRBJ2-7, reads GAGVSQSPRYKVTKRGQDVALRCDPISGHVSLYWYRQALGQGPEFLTYFNYEAQQDKSGLPNDRFSAERPEGSISTLTIQRTEQRDSAMYRCASSPSDTEQYFGPGTRLTVT.